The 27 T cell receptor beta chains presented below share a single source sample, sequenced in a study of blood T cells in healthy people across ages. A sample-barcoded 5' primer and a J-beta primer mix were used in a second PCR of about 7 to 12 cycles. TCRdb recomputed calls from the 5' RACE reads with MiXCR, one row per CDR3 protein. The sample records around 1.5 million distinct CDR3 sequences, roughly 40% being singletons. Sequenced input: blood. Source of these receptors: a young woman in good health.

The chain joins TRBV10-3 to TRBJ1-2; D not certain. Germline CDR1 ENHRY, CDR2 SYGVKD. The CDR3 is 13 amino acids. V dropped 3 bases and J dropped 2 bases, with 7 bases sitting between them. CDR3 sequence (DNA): TGTGCCATCAGTGACATAGGGAACTATGGCTACACCTTC. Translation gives CAISDIGNYGYTF.

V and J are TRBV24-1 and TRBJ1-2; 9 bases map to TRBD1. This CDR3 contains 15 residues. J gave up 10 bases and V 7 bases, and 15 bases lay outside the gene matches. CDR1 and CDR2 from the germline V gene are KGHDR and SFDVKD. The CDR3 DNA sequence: TGTGCCACCAGCGAAAGGGGAACAGGGGGCGGCCACTACACCTTC. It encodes CATSERGTGGGHYTF.

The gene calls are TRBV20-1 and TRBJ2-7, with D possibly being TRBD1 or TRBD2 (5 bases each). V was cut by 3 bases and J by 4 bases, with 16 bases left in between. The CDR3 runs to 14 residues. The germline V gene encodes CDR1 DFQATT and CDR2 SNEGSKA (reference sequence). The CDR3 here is CSASDRDRLYEQYF. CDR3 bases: TGCAGTGCTAGTGACCGGGACCGACTTTACGAGCAGTACTTC.

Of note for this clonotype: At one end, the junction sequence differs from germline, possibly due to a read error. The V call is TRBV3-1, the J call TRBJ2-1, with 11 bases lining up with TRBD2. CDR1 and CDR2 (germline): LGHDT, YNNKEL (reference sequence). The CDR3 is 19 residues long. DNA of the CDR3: TGCGCCAGCAGCCAAGATGAGGGGCCCGGGACTAGCGGAAGAAATGAGCAGTTCTTC. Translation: CASSQDEGPGTSGRNEQFF.

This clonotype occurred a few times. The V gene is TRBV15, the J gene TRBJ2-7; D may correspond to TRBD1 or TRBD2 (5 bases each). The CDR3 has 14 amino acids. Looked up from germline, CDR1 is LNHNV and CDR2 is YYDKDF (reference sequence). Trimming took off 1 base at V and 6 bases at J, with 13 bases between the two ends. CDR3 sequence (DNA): TGTGCCACCAGCAGAGGAGGGACGGATCGCGAGCAGTACTTC. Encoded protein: CATSRGGTDREQYF.

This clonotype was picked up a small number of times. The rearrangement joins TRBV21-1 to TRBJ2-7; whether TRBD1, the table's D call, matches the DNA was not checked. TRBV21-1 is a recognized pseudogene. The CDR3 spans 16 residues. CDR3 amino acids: CASSKEGSILHSEQYF. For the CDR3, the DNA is TGTGCCAGCAGCAAAGAGGGGTCCATCCTACACTCCGAGCAGTACTTC.

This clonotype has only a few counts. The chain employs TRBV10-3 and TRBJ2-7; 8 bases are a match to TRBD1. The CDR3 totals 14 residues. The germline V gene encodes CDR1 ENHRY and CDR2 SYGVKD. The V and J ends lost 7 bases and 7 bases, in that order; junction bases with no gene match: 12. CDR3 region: CAIIGQGPYNEQYF. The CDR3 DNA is TGTGCCATCATAGGACAGGGTCCCTACAATGAGCAGTACTTC.

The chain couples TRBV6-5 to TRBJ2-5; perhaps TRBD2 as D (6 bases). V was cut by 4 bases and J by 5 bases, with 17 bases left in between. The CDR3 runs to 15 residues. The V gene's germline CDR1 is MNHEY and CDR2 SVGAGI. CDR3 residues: CASSFVHWEDETQYF. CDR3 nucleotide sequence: TGTGCCAGCAGTTTCGTTCACTGGGAGGATGAGACCCAGTACTTC.

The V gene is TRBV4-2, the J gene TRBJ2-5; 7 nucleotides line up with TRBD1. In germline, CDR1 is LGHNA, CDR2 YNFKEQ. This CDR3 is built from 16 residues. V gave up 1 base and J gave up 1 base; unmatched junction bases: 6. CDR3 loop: CASSQGGQTPQETQYF. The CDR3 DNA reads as TGTGCCAGCAGCCAAGGGGGACAGACTCCCCAAGAGACCCAGTACTTC.

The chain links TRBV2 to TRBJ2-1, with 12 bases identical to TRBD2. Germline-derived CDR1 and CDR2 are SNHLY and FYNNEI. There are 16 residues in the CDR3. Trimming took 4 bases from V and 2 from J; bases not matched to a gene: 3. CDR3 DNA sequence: TGTGCCAGCAGTGGATCTAGCGGGGGGGCCTACAATGAGCAGTTCTTC. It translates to CASSGSSGGAYNEQFF.

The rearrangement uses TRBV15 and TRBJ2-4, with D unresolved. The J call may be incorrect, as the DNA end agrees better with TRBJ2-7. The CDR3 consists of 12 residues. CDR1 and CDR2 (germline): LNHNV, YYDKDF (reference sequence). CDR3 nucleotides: TGTGCCACCAGCAGAGGAGGCTACGAGCAGTACTTC. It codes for CATSRGGYEQYF.

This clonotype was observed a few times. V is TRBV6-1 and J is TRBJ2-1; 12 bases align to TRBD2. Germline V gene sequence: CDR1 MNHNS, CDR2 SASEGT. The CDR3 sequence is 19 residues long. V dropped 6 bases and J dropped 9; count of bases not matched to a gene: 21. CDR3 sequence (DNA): TGTGCCAGCAGCCGACCCAAGACTAGCGGGAGTATCAGTCGTAGTGAGCAGTTCTTC. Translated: CASSRPKTSGSISRSEQFF.

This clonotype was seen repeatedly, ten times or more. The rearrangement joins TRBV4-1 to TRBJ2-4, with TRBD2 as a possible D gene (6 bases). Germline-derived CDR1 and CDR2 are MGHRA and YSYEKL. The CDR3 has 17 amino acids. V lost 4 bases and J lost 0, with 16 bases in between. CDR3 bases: TGCGCCAGCAGCCTCCTTTATATCGGGGGAGCCAAAAACATTCAGTACTTC. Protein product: CASSLLYIGGAKNIQYF.

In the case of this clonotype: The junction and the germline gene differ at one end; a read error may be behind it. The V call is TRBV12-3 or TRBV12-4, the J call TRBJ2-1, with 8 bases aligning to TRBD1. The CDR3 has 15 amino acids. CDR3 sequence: CASSPWTGPYNVQFF. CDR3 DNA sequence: TGTGCCAGCAGTCCATGGACAGGGCCGTACAATGTGCAGTTCTTC.

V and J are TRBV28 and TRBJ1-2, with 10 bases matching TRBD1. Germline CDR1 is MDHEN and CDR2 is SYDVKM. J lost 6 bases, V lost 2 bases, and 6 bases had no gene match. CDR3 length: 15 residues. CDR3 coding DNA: TGTGCCAGCAGTTTAATTCTCGGGACAGGGGATGGCTACACCTTC. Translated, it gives CASSLILGTGDGYTF.

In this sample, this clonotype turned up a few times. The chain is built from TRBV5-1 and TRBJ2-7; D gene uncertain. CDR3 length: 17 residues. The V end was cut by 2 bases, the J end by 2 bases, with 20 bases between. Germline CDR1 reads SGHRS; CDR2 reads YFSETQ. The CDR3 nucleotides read TGCGCCAGCAGCTTCTCAGATATGGGCAGAGCCACCTACGAGCAGTACTTC. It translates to CASSFSDMGRATYEQYF.

This chain's CDR3 is CAISEGVDTQYF. The CDR3 region has the DNA TGTGCCATCAGTGAGGGAGTGGATACGCAGTATTTT. J is TRBJ2-3 and V is TRBV10-3; D remains unclear. The CDR3 extends over 12 amino acids. Trimming left V 2 bases short and J 6 bases short, with 6 bases between. CDR1 and CDR2 (germline): ENHRY, SYGVKD.

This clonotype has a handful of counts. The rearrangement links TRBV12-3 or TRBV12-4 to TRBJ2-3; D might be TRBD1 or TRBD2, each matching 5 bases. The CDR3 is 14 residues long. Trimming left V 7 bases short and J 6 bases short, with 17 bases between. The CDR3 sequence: CASTIGASSDTQYF. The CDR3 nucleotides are TGTGCCAGCACCATCGGGGCTAGCTCGGATACGCAGTATTTT.

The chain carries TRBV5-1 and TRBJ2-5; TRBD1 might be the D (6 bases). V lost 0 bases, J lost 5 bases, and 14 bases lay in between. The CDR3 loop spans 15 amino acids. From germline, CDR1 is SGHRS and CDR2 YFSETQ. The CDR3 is CASSLGTEGSETQYF. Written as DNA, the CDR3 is TGCGCCAGCAGCTTGGGGACAGAGGGTTCGGAGACCCAGTACTTC.

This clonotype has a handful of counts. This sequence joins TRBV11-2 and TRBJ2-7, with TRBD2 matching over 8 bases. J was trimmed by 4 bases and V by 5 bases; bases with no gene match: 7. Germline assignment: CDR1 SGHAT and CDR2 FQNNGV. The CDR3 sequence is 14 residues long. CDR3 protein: CASSHGRVPYEQYF. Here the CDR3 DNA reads TGTGCCAGCAGCCACGGGAGGGTTCCTTACGAGCAGTACTTC.

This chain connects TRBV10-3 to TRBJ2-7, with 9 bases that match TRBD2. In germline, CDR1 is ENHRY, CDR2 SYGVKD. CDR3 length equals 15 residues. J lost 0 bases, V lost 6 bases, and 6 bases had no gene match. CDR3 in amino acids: CAISPGAGGSYEQYF. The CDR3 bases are TGTGCCATCAGCCCCGGAGCGGGGGGCTCCTACGAGCAGTACTTC.

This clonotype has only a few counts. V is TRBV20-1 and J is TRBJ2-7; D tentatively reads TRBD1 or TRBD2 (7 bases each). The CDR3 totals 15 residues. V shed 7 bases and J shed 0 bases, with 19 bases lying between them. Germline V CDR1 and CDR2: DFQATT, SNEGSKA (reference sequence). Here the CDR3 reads CSGKLTGTISYEQYF. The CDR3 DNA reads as TGCAGTGGGAAATTGACAGGGACTATCTCCTACGAGCAGTACTTC.

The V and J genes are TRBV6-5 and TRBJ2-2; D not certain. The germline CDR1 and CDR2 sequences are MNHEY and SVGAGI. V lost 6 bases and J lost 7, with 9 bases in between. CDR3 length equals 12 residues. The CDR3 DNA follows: TGTGCCAGCAGCCACGGTAACGGGGAGCTGTTTTTT. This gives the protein CASSHGNGELFF.

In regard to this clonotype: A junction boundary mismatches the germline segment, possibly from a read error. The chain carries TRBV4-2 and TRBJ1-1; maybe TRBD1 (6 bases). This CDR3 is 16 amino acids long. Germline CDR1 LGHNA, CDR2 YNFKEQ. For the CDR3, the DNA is TGTGCCAGCAGCCGGGAGTGGGGGCAGGGGAACATTGAAGCTTTCTTT. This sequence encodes CASSREWGQGNIEAFF.

The CDR3 DNA reads as TGTGCCAGCAGTTGGACTAACTATGGCTACACCTTC. The encoded protein is CASSWTNYGYTF. The genes are TRBV28 and TRBJ1-2; D is uncertain. The CDR3 contains 12 residues. The germline V gene has CDR1 MDHEN and CDR2 SYDVKM. Trimming took off 4 bases at V and 0 bases at J, with 3 bases between the two ends.

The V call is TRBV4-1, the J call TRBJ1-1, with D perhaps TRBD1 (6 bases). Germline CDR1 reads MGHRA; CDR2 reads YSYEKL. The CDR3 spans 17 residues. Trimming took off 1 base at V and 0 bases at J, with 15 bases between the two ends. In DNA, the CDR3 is TGCGCCAGCAGCCAAGTTCGCAGGGGAACTTTGAACACTGAAGCTTTCTTT. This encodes CASSQVRRGTLNTEAFF.

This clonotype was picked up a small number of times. The CDR3 DNA is TGTGCCAGCAGCTTCGCGACTATGAACACCGGGGAGCTGTTTTTT. Amino acid sequence: CASSFATMNTGELFF. The chain has TRBV5-5 and TRBJ2-2, with D perhaps matching TRBD2 (5 bases). The V gene lost 2 bases and the J gene lost 1 base, with 9 bases spanning the gap. Looked up from germline, CDR1 is SGHKS and CDR2 is YYEKEE (reference sequence). The CDR3 length is 15 residues. The whole variable domain, remainder taken from reference TRBV5-5 and TRBJ2-2, is DAGVTQSPTHLIKTRGQQVTLRCSPISGHKSVSWYQQVLGQGPQFIFQYYEKEERGRGNFPDRFSARQFPNYSSELNVNALLLGDSALYLCASSFATMNTGELFFGEGSRLTVL.